This is a list of T cell receptor beta chains from one sample in a study of identical twins. TCRdb re-called the 5' RACE reads through MiXCR, storing one row per CDR3 protein. This table holds 400,000 to 650,000 distinct CDR3 sequences, approximately 22% found once. In addition, the sample was reused for a study of T cells expressing NK-cell markers.

What was sequenced was CD4+ T cells sorted from blood. Receptors were obtained from a woman younger than 35 in good health. The CDR3 runs from the conserved cysteine through the conserved F or W. The D gene is left open where the match is weak. Size values are once, few and many counts, or a class for expanded clones, and some rows have none.

CDR3 DNA	CDR3 protein	D gene	clone size	V gene	J gene
TGCGCCAGCAGCCCCAGGACAGCTGGCACAGATACGCAGTATTTT	CASSPRTAGTDTQYF	NA	NA	TRBV5-1	TRBJ2-3
TGTGCCAGCACCCAGCAGGGGGGAGGTGTTGAGACCCAGTACTTC	CASTQQGGGVETQYF	NA	few	TRBV6-1	TRBJ2-5
TGTGCCAGAGCGGTCCACGACACAGATACGCAGTATTTT	CARAVHDTDTQYF	NA	few	TRBV7-2	TRBJ2-3
TGTGCCACCAGTGATCCCGGGAACCTATCTGAGCAGTTCTTC	CATSDPGNLSEQFF	NA	once	TRBV24-1	TRBJ2-1
TGTGCCTGGGCGAAGCCGGGACCTCGTTCGGATACGCAGTATTTT	CAWAKPGPRSDTQYF	NA	NA	TRBV30	TRBJ2-3
TGTGCCAGTAAACTCTCACAGGGGCGTATGACAGATACGCAGTATTTT	CASKLSQGRMTDTQYF	TRBD1	few	TRBV6-1	TRBJ2-3
TGCAGTGCTACCTCGACAGGGCAGGGCACAGATACGCAGTATTTT	CSATSTGQGTDTQYF	TRBD1	NA	TRBV20-1	TRBJ2-3
TGCGCCAGCGGAACGAGGGAAGAAGCTTTCTTT	CASGTREEAFF	NA	many	TRBV5-1	TRBJ1-1
TGTGCCACTTCCAGGGCACAGTCCACAGATACGCAGTATTTT	CATSRAQSTDTQYF	NA	NA	TRBV3-1	TRBJ2-3
TGTGCCACCAGTGATGGGACAGGGGGCCGGGAGACCCAGTACTTC	CATSDGTGGRETQYF	TRBD1	NA	TRBV24-1	TRBJ2-5
TGTGCCAGCAGTGGAGGGACAGTCGTTAGCAATCAGCCCCAGCATTTT	CASSGGTVVSNQPQHF	TRBD1	few	TRBV6-1	TRBJ1-5
TGTGCCAGCAGCCGACAGGGACGCGACACTGAAGCTTTCTTT	CASSRQGRDTEAFF	TRBD1	many	TRBV6-1	TRBJ1-1
TGTGCCAGCAGCGAGGGACTAGCGACGAACACCGGGGAGCTGTTTTTT	CASSEGLATNTGELFF	TRBD2	few	TRBV5-6	TRBJ2-2
TGTGCCAGCAGTTTAGGGAGTCGAACTGAAGCTTTCTTT	CASSLGSRTEAFF	NA	few	TRBV12-3/TRBV12-4	TRBJ1-1
TGCAGTGCTAGAGGCCAGACCACAGATACGCAGTATTTT	CSARGQTTDTQYF	NA	NA	TRBV20-1	TRBJ2-3
TGTGCCAGCAGTGAGGGACAAGGGGGTTCAAACACCATATATTTT	CASSEGQGGSNTIYF	NA	few	TRBV28	TRBJ1-3
TGCGCCAGCAGCTTGGAATTTAGCCCAAACAATGAGCAGTTCTTC	CASSLEFSPNNEQFF	NA	NA	TRBV5-1	TRBJ2-1
TGTGCCAGCACCCGCTTCGGGACTACTGGAAACACCATATATTTT	CASTRFGTTGNTIYF	NA	NA	TRBV6-1	TRBJ1-3
TGCAGTGCTCACGGGTCGATCTTCTACAATGAGCAGTTCTTC	CSAHGSIFYNEQFF	NA	NA	TRBV20-1	TRBJ2-1
TGTGCCATCAGTGAGTCCGGGGAACAGGGCTACACCTTC	CAISESGEQGYTF	NA	few	TRBV10-3	TRBJ1-2
TGTGCCACCAGTGACGGGGGTTGGGATACGCAGTATTTT	CATSDGGWDTQYF	NA	NA	TRBV24-1	TRBJ2-3
TGCAGTGCCCCAGGCCCAGGCACAGATACGCAGTATTTT	CSAPGPGTDTQYF	NA	NA	TRBV20-1	TRBJ2-3
TGTGCCAGCAGCACAGCGGGAGGCACAGATACGCAGTATTTT	CASSTAGGTDTQYF	TRBD2	few	TRBV2	TRBJ2-3
TGCGCCAGCAGCCAGCTCCCTCCACTGAGCGGAGAATACGAGCAGTACTTC	CASSQLPPLSGEYEQYF	NA	few	TRBV4-1	TRBJ2-7
TGTGCCAGCGGCCTTTGGGGCGAGCAGTACTTC	CASGLWGEQYF	NA	NA	TRBV6-2/TRBV6-3	TRBJ2-7
TGCAGCGTTCGGCAGGATCAGTGGGGCTACACCTTC	CSVRQDQWGYTF	NA	few	TRBV29-1	TRBJ1-2
TGTGCCACCAGCAGGGCGGGTGGCAATCAGCCCCAGCATTTT	CATSRAGGNQPQHF	NA	NA	TRBV15	TRBJ1-5
TGCGCCAGCAGCCATCCTTTCCGGGAAGTCCACAATGAGCAGTTCTTC	CASSHPFREVHNEQFF	NA	NA	TRBV4-1	TRBJ2-1
TGTGCCAGCAGCCAAGTTTTGAGGGCAGATACGCAGTATTTT	CASSQVLRADTQYF	NA	once	TRBV3-1	TRBJ2-3
TGCAGTGCTAGACTGGACGGCTACGAGCAGTACTTC	CSARLDGYEQYF	NA	few	TRBV20-1	TRBJ2-7
TGTGCCAGCAGGAGTTGGAACACCGGGGAGCTGTTTTTT	CASRSWNTGELFF	NA	few	TRBV12-3/TRBV12-4	TRBJ2-2
TGCAGTGCCGGGACAGTTGATCAGCCCCAGCATTTT	CSAGTVDQPQHF	TRBD1	NA	TRBV20-1	TRBJ1-5
TGTGCCAGCAATTCCGGGTCTAGCGGCACCGGGGAGCTGTTTTTT	CASNSGSSGTGELFF	TRBD2	NA	TRBV6-5	TRBJ2-2
TGCAGTGCACCATCTGACAAGAGGGGCTACACCTTC	CSAPSDKRGYTF	NA	few	TRBV20-1	TRBJ1-2
TGTGCCAGCAGGGCGTACGGGACGAAAGAGACCCAGTACTTC	CASRAYGTKETQYF	NA	NA	TRBV3-1	TRBJ2-5
TGTGCCAGCAGTCGATTGGACGCCGGTTTGGAGACCCAGTACTTC	CASSRLDAGLETQYF	NA	NA	TRBV12-3/TRBV12-4	TRBJ2-5
TGTGCCAGCAGTTATGTGGGATTAGGTTCAGCTTTCTTT	CASSYVGLGSAFF	NA	NA	TRBV6-6	TRBJ1-1
TGCAGTGCTGGTGGACCGGCCGGGGCCAACGTCCTGACTTTC	CSAGGPAGANVLTF	NA	NA	TRBV20-1	TRBJ2-6
TGTGCCAGCAGTGAACCAAACACTGAAGCTTTCTTT	CASSEPNTEAFF	NA	many	TRBV6-2/TRBV6-3	TRBJ1-1
TGCGCCAGCAGCTTGGAGGGCGGGGGGGCTTTCGGGCAGTTCTTC	CASSLEGGGAFGQFF	TRBD2	NA	TRBV5-1	TRBJ2-1
TGCAGTGCTACGGACCGCACAGATACGCAGTATTTT	CSATDRTDTQYF	NA	NA	TRBV20-1	TRBJ2-3
TGTGCCAGCAGCCGCTTACAGGGGATCGGGGGGGCTTTCTTT	CASSRLQGIGGAFF	TRBD1	many	TRBV12-3/TRBV12-4	TRBJ1-1
TGTGCCAGCAGCCAAGGACTAGCGGGAGCTGAGCAGTTCTTC	CASSQGLAGAEQFF	TRBD2	many	TRBV3-1	TRBJ2-1
TGTGCCAGCAGCTTAGACGCAGCCTACGAGCAGTACTTC	CASSLDAAYEQYF	NA	NA	TRBV7-6	TRBJ2-7
TGCAGTGCAGGGGGTGGGTCCCACAATGAGCAGTTCTTC	CSAGGGSHNEQFF	NA	NA	TRBV20-1	TRBJ2-1